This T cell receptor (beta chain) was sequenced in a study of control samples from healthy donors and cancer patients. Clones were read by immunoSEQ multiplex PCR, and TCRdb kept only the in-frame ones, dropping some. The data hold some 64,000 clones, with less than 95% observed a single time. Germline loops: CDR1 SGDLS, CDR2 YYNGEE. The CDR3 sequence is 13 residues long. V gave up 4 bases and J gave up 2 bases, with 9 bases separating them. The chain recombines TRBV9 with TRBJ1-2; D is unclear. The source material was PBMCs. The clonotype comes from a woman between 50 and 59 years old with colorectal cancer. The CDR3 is CASSPDTNYGYTF. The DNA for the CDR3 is TGTGCCAGCAGCCCAGACACGAACTATGGCTACACCTTC. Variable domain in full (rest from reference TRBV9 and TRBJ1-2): DSGVTQTPKHLITATGQRVTLRCSPRSGDLSVYWYQQSLDQGLQFLIQYYNGEERAKGNILERFSAQQFPDLHSELNLSSLELGDSALYFCASSPDTNYGYTFGSGTRLTVV.